This TCR beta chain is from a study of blood T cells in healthy people across ages. With a J-beta primer mix and a sample-barcoded 5' primer, a second PCR ran roughly 7 to 11 cycles. One entry per CDR3 protein results from TCRdb running MiXCR on the 5' RACE reads. The table has over 500,000 distinct CDR3 sequences, around 50% seen once. The CDR3 runs 18 residues. The V segment lost 4 bases and the J segment 1 base; nucleotides outside the gene matches: 10. J is TRBJ2-3 and V is TRBV12-3 or TRBV12-4, with 11 positions matching TRBD2. The TCR was taken from a woman aged 80 or over in good health. Sequenced sample: blood. The CDR3 reads CASSSLAGGGVGTDTQYF. As DNA, the CDR3 is TGTGCCAGCAGTTCTCTAGCGGGAGGTGGAGTCGGCACAGATACGCAGTATTTT.